The rows below give T cell receptor beta chains drawn from one sample of a study of blood T cell repertoires in COVID-19. Generated by immunoSEQ multiplex PCR, the TCRdb table keeps only in-frame clones and is missing some. This table holds 300,000 to 400,000 clones, under 90% found once. Input material: PBMCs or T cells enriched from blood (not recorded which). Receptor source: a man aged 60 to 69 who had recovered from COVID-19. CDR3s include the opening cysteine and the closing phenylalanine or tryptophan. Fields, in order: V gene, J gene, D gene, clone size, CDR3 DNA, CDR3 protein. D genes are given only for firm matches. Expanded clones get a size class; other rows say once, few or many, or leave the size out.

TRBV5-1,TRBJ1-1,-,-,TGCGCCAGCAGCACTCAGGTTAGCGACACTGAAGCTTTCTTT,CASSTQVSDTEAFF
TRBV7-9,TRBJ2-5,-,-,TGTGCCAGCAGCTTAGCACGGGGGCAAGAGACCCAGTACTTC,CASSLARGQETQYF
TRBV19,TRBJ1-5,TRBD1,-,TGTGCCAGTATCCGGACAGGGAGGTTGAGCAATCAGCCCCAGCATTTT,CASIRTGRLSNQPQHF
TRBV28,TRBJ1-6,-,-,TGTGCCAGCAGGGATACAGGCAATTCACCCCTCCACTTT,CASRDTGNSPLHF
TRBV12-3/TRBV12-4,TRBJ1-5,-,few,TGTGCCAGCAGCCTCCTAGAAGCTCAGCCCCAGCATTTT,CASSLLEAQPQHF
TRBV7-2,TRBJ2-1,TRBD1,-,TGTGCCAGCAGCTCGACAGGGGGCCATACCTACAATGAGCAGTTCTTC,CASSSTGGHTYNEQFF
TRBV24-1,TRBJ2-1,TRBD2,-,TGTGCCACCAGTGATCTGACTAGCGGGTGGAGCTCCTACAATGAGCAGTTCTTC,CATSDLTSGWSSYNEQFF
TRBV5-1,TRBJ2-5,TRBD1,-,TGCGCCAGCAGCTTGGCATTACAGGGGGCCGAGACCCAGTACTTC,CASSLALQGAETQYF
TRBV9,TRBJ1-5,-,-,TGTGCCAGCAGCGAACAGGGCTTCAATCAGCCCCAGCATTTT,CASSEQGFNQPQHF
TRBV27,TRBJ1-6,TRBD1,once,TGTGCCAGCAGTGCCCGGGGACAGGGGGCGTTTTCACCCCTCCACTTT,CASSARGQGAFSPLHF
TRBV28,TRBJ2-1,TRBD1,-,TGTGCCAGCAGCCCGACAGGGACGAGGCTCAATGAGCAGTTCTTC,CASSPTGTRLNEQFF
TRBV19,TRBJ1-1,-,-,TGTGCCAGTAGTATCAGGGCCAGGGGTAGCACTGAAGCTTTCTTT,CASSIRARGSTEAFF
TRBV28,TRBJ1-5,TRBD1,-,TGTGCCAGCAGTGTTCAGGGGGCTCATCAGCCCCAGCATTTT,CASSVQGAHQPQHF
TRBV28,TRBJ2-7,TRBD1,-,TGTGCCAGCAGTTTACGGGACAGGAGAGCTTACGAGCAGTACTTC,CASSLRDRRAYEQYF
TRBV5-4,TRBJ2-7,-,-,TGTGCCAGCAGCTTGGCGGGGAGCCACGAGCAGTACTTC,CASSLAGSHEQYF
TRBV3-1/TRBV3-2,TRBJ1-1,-,-,TGTGCCAGCAGCCGTTCGAAGGGGACTGAAGCTTTCTTT,CASSRSKGTEAFF
TRBV4-2,TRBJ2-1,TRBD1,many,TGTGCCAGCAGCCATTCGGACAGGGGGCTTGAGCAGTTCTTC,CASSHSDRGLEQFF
TRBV7-3,TRBJ2-1,TRBD2,-,TGTGCCAGCAGCCCAACTAGCGGGAGGGTTTTACGCAATGAGCAGTTCTTC,CASSPTSGRVLRNEQFF
TRBV18,TRBJ2-7,-,-,TGTGCCAGCTCACCCGGGACTCGTCCGGAGTGGCAGTACTTC,CASSPGTRPEWQYF
TRBV19,TRBJ2-7,TRBD2,few,TGTGCCTCCAATGGGGGGGTCGCCTACGAGCAGTACTTC,CASNGGVAYEQYF
TRBV2,TRBJ2-2,-,-,TGTGCCAGCAGTGATTCCGGCAGGGCGAACACCGGGGAGCTGTTTTTT,CASSDSGRANTGELFF
TRBV24-1,TRBJ2-3,TRBD1,once,TGTGCCACCAGTGATCGGGGACAGGGGACAGATACGCAGTATTTT,CATSDRGQGTDTQYF
TRBV4-3,TRBJ2-3,TRBD2,-,TGCGCCAGCAGCCCTAAGCGGGAGAGGGATACGCAGTATTTT,CASSPKRERDTQYF
TRBV5-1,TRBJ2-7,TRBD2,once,TGCGCCAGCAGCTCGGGACGGGGGGCCTACGAGCAGTACTTC,CASSSGRGAYEQYF
TRBV5-6,TRBJ2-1,-,few,TGTGCCAGCAGCACGATTTTGCGGGTACTGGTTGAGCAGTTCTTC,CASSTILRVLVEQFF
TRBV6-1,TRBJ2-7,TRBD2,-,TGTGCCAGCAGTGAAGCAGGTAGCGGGAAGGACGAGCAGTACTTC,CASSEAGSGKDEQYF
TRBV6-5,TRBJ2-7,TRBD2,-,TGTGCCAGCAGTACGGGGAGGGCCAATTACGAGCAGTACTTC,CASSTGRANYEQYF
TRBV28,TRBJ1-2,-,-,TGTGCCAGCAGTTTAGACAGACCCTATGGCTACACCTTC,CASSLDRPYGYTF
TRBV4-1,TRBJ2-3,TRBD2,-,TGCGCCAGCAGCCAAGACGGGACTAGCGGGAGTAAGGATACGCAGTATTTT,CASSQDGTSGSKDTQYF
TRBV20-1,TRBJ1-5,TRBD1,-,TGCAGTGCTAGTCCCGGGACAGGGGTTCAGCCCCAGCATTTT,CSASPGTGVQPQHF
TRBV14,TRBJ2-1,-,-,TGTGCCAGCAGCCGGTTTAGCGGCAATGAGCAGTTCTTC,CASSRFSGNEQFF
TRBV3-1/TRBV3-2,TRBJ2-3,TRBD2,-,TGTGCCAGCAGCCACAAGACGTCCGGGGCCCCGGGACTAGCGGGAGGGCGAGATACGCAGTATTTT,CASSHKTSGAPGLAGGRDTQYF
TRBV5-1,TRBJ1-1,TRBD1,-,TGCGCCAGCAGCTCCTTGGCAGGGGGTCTCACTGAAGCTTTCTTT,CASSSLAGGLTEAFF
TRBV5-6,TRBJ1-5,-,few,TGTGCCAGCAGCTTACGGAGACTTTATAGCAATCAGCCCCAGCATTTT,CASSLRRLYSNQPQHF
TRBV28,TRBJ1-1,TRBD1,-,TGTGCCAGCATCAAACCAGGGGGAGGCACTGAAGCTTTCTTT,CASIKPGGGTEAFF
TRBV28,TRBJ1-4,TRBD1,few,TGTGCCAGCAGGCCCGGGACAGGGGCAACTAATGAAAAACTGTTTTTT,CASRPGTGATNEKLFF
TRBV3-1/TRBV3-2,TRBJ2-7,TRBD1,-,TGTGCCAGCAGCCATCTTGTGCCCGGGACAGGGACGAACGAGCAGTACTTC,CASSHLVPGTGTNEQYF
TRBV30,TRBJ1-5,-,-,TGTGCCTGGGCCGGGGGTGGAAGTCAGCCCCAGCATTTT,CAWAGGGSQPQHF
TRBV24-1,TRBJ2-1,TRBD2,-,TGTGCCACCAGTGGTACTCGACCCGGGACTAGCGGGAGCAATGAGCAGTTCTTC,CATSGTRPGTSGSNEQFF
TRBV19,TRBJ2-1,TRBD2,once,TGTGCCAGTAGTACCCGACTAGCGTCCTACAATGAGCAGTTCTTC,CASSTRLASYNEQFF
TRBV28,TRBJ1-4,-,few,TGTGCCAGCAGTTCGCAGGGGTCTAATGAAAAACTGTTTTTT,CASSSQGSNEKLFF
TRBV11-2,TRBJ2-5,TRBD1,-,TGTGCCAGCACCCGGGACAGGGGGCGGGAGACCCAGTACTTC,CASTRDRGRETQYF
TRBV28,TRBJ2-2,TRBD2,-,TGTGCCAGCAGTTTATACCTAGCGGGAGGTGGCGGGGAGCTGTTTTTT,CASSLYLAGGGGELFF
TRBV18,TRBJ1-2,TRBD1,-,TGTGCCAGCTCACCACCGGCGGGACAGGGTCATGGCTACACCTTC,CASSPPAGQGHGYTF
TRBV19,TRBJ2-1,TRBD2,once,TGTGCCAGTTCTACTCGGGGGGGAGGAATGCAGTTCTTC,CASSTRGGGMQFF